This is a list of T cell receptor beta chains from one sample in a study of shared clonotypes between healthy human individuals. Only in-frame clones appear in the TCRdb table, and some are missing; sequencing was by immunoSEQ multiplex PCR. The profile shows about 1 million clones, around 75% of them singletons. The sample consisted of memory CD4+ T cells sorted from blood. The receptors come from a man younger than 35 in good health. Both conserved end residues are part of each CDR3. D genes are given only for firm matches. The size field is filled for only some rows; it gives once, few, many or a size class.

CDR3nt: TGCAGTGCGAGCAGTGAAAAACTGTTTTTT; CDR3aa: CSASSEKLFF; j_gene: TRBJ1-4; abundance: NA; d_gene: NA; v_gene: TRBV20-1
CDR3nt: TGTGCCAGCAGCTTAGCAGAAAATTCACCCCTCCACTTT; CDR3aa: CASSLAENSPLHF; j_gene: TRBJ1-6; abundance: NA; d_gene: NA; v_gene: TRBV11-2
CDR3nt: TGCGCCCGCTACCCCAACCAGCCGGGGCACTACAATCAGCCCCAGCATTTT; CDR3aa: CARYPNQPGHYNQPQHF; j_gene: TRBJ1-5; abundance: NA; d_gene: NA; v_gene: TRBV23-1
CDR3nt: TGTGCCAGCAGGTGGAGGGAAGGTCGCAATGAGCAGTTCTTC; CDR3aa: CASRWREGRNEQFF; j_gene: TRBJ2-1; abundance: NA; d_gene: NA; v_gene: TRBV2
CDR3nt: TGTGCCAGCAGCCAAGATGGGGCTAGCGGGAGCCTCACAGATACGCAGTATTTT; CDR3aa: CASSQDGASGSLTDTQYF; j_gene: TRBJ2-3; abundance: NA; d_gene: TRBD2; v_gene: TRBV4-2
CDR3nt: TGTGCCAGTAGTATGGACAGGGGGGAAAAGCAGTACTTC; CDR3aa: CASSMDRGEKQYF; j_gene: TRBJ2-7; abundance: few; d_gene: TRBD1; v_gene: TRBV19
CDR3nt: TGTGCCAGCAGCTTAAGTGCGGGCCCCGAAAAACTGTTTTTT; CDR3aa: CASSLSAGPEKLFF; j_gene: TRBJ1-4; abundance: NA; d_gene: NA; v_gene: TRBV7-2
CDR3nt: TGTGCCAGCAGTGCATTCTCCGGGACAGGGGACCTCTATAACTATGGCTACACCTTC; CDR3aa: CASSAFSGTGDLYNYGYTF; j_gene: TRBJ1-2; abundance: NA; d_gene: TRBD1; v_gene: TRBV28
CDR3nt: TGTGCCAGCAGTGAAACCGGGGGCCAGGGTTTTGCGCAGTTCTTC; CDR3aa: CASSETGGQGFAQFF; j_gene: TRBJ2-1; abundance: NA; d_gene: NA; v_gene: TRBV6-1
CDR3nt: TGTGCCTGGAGACAGGCAGGGGGCCTTTCCGCGAATTCACCCCTCCACTTT; CDR3aa: CAWRQAGGLSANSPLHF; j_gene: TRBJ1-6; abundance: NA; d_gene: TRBD1; v_gene: TRBV30
CDR3nt: TGTGCCAGCAGCCCCCTGGGCGGCAATGAGCAGTTCTTC; CDR3aa: CASSPLGGNEQFF; j_gene: TRBJ2-1; abundance: NA; d_gene: NA; v_gene: TRBV2
CDR3nt: TGTGCCAGCAGTCCCTTGACACTTGAGACCGACCTTTTT; CDR3aa: CASSPLTLETDLF; j_gene: TRBJ1-1; abundance: NA; d_gene: NA; v_gene: TRBV28
CDR3nt: TGTGCCAGCAGCTCCCTTCGGGCTAGCGGGAGCTCCTACAATGAGCAGTTCTTC; CDR3aa: CASSSLRASGSSYNEQFF; j_gene: TRBJ2-1; abundance: once; d_gene: TRBD2; v_gene: TRBV7-6
CDR3nt: TGTGCCAGCAGCTCGGATGGGCGGTATACCTACGAGCAGTACTTC; CDR3aa: CASSSDGRYTYEQYF; j_gene: TRBJ2-7; abundance: NA; d_gene: NA; v_gene: TRBV7-2
CDR3nt: TGTGCCAGCTCACCTTATCCGGGACCGACTAACTATGGCTACACCTTC; CDR3aa: CASSPYPGPTNYGYTF; j_gene: TRBJ1-2; abundance: NA; d_gene: NA; v_gene: TRBV18
CDR3nt: TGTGCCATCAGTGAACAAGAGACCCAGTACTTC; CDR3aa: CAISEQETQYF; j_gene: TRBJ2-5; abundance: NA; d_gene: NA; v_gene: TRBV10-3
CDR3nt: TGTGCCAGTAACGCAGGAGCTGGAAACACCATATATTTT; CDR3aa: CASNAGAGNTIYF; j_gene: TRBJ1-3; abundance: NA; d_gene: NA; v_gene: TRBV19
CDR3nt: TGTGCCAGCAGTTTGAGCGGGATTGGTTCACCCCTCCACTTT; CDR3aa: CASSLSGIGSPLHF; j_gene: TRBJ1-6; abundance: many; d_gene: NA; v_gene: TRBV27
CDR3nt: TGTGCCAGCAGGGGGACAGGAGGGGCGTATGGTGGCTACACCTTC; CDR3aa: CASRGTGGAYGGYTF; j_gene: TRBJ1-2; abundance: NA; d_gene: TRBD1; v_gene: TRBV25-1
CDR3nt: TGTGCCAGCAGACGAGGACATCCCCTTTATGGCTACACCTTC; CDR3aa: CASRRGHPLYGYTF; j_gene: TRBJ1-2; abundance: few; d_gene: NA; v_gene: TRBV6-1
CDR3nt: TGTGCCAGCAGCGTGGCGGAGGGCCACCGGGAGACCCAGTACTTC; CDR3aa: CASSVAEGHRETQYF; j_gene: TRBJ2-5; abundance: NA; d_gene: NA; v_gene: TRBV9
CDR3nt: TGTGCCTGGACTAGCGGGAGTAACACCGGGGAGCTGTTTTTT; CDR3aa: CAWTSGSNTGELFF; j_gene: TRBJ2-2; abundance: many; d_gene: TRBD2; v_gene: TRBV30
CDR3nt: TGTGCCAGCAGTTGGAAGGACAGGGGATCGTACGAGCAGTACTTC; CDR3aa: CASSWKDRGSYEQYF; j_gene: TRBJ2-7; abundance: NA; d_gene: TRBD1; v_gene: TRBV28
CDR3nt: TGTGCCAGCAATAGGGGGCAGGATAAAGAGACCCAGTACTTC; CDR3aa: CASNRGQDKETQYF; j_gene: TRBJ2-5; abundance: few; d_gene: TRBD1; v_gene: TRBV7-2
CDR3nt: TGCGCCAGCAGCTTGGTGAGCTCTGGGGCCAACGTCCTGACTTTC; CDR3aa: CASSLVSSGANVLTF; j_gene: TRBJ2-6; abundance: NA; d_gene: NA; v_gene: TRBV5-1
CDR3nt: TGCGCCAGCAGCCGCGGCGCCAGCTACAATGAGCAGTTCTTC; CDR3aa: CASSRGASYNEQFF; j_gene: TRBJ2-1; abundance: NA; d_gene: NA; v_gene: TRBV5-1
CDR3nt: TGTGCCAGCTCACCCAATCCGGAGGGCCTGGGTAACTATGGCTACACCTTC; CDR3aa: CASSPNPEGLGNYGYTF; j_gene: TRBJ1-2; abundance: NA; d_gene: NA; v_gene: TRBV18
CDR3nt: TGTGCCAGCAATGAGGGCAGGGTCAATCAGCCCCAGCATTTT; CDR3aa: CASNEGRVNQPQHF; j_gene: TRBJ1-5; abundance: NA; d_gene: NA; v_gene: TRBV2
CDR3nt: TGTGCCAGCTCACCCCGCCCCCCGGGACCACTACAGACGAACACCGGGGAGCTGTTTTTT; CDR3aa: CASSPRPPGPLQTNTGELFF; j_gene: TRBJ2-2; abundance: NA; d_gene: NA; v_gene: TRBV18
CDR3nt: TGCGCCAGCAGCCCCAGACAGGGGGGGATTGACACTGAAGCTTTCTTT; CDR3aa: CASSPRQGGIDTEAFF; j_gene: TRBJ1-1; abundance: many; d_gene: TRBD1; v_gene: TRBV5-1
CDR3nt: TGTGCCAGCAGCCCCCATCTAACCTACGAGCAGTACTTC; CDR3aa: CASSPHLTYEQYF; j_gene: TRBJ2-7; abundance: NA; d_gene: NA; v_gene: TRBV14
CDR3nt: TGTGCCAGCAGCTTGACAGGGATCTCTGGCTACACCTTC; CDR3aa: CASSLTGISGYTF; j_gene: TRBJ1-2; abundance: NA; d_gene: NA; v_gene: TRBV5-4
CDR3nt: TGTGCCAGCTCACTACAGGGGGCATTAACCGGGGAGCTGTTTTTT; CDR3aa: CASSLQGALTGELFF; j_gene: TRBJ2-2; abundance: NA; d_gene: TRBD1; v_gene: TRBV18
CDR3nt: TGTGCCAGCAGTTACAACAGGGGTCCCTCCTACGAGCAGTACTTC; CDR3aa: CASSYNRGPSYEQYF; j_gene: TRBJ2-7; abundance: NA; d_gene: TRBD1; v_gene: TRBV6-5
CDR3nt: TGTGCCTGGAGCGGGAACAGGGTCACTGAAGCTTTCTTT; CDR3aa: CAWSGNRVTEAFF; j_gene: TRBJ1-1; abundance: few; d_gene: NA; v_gene: TRBV30
CDR3nt: TGTGCCAGCAGCCCGACCGGGAGCAATCAGCCCCAGCATTTT; CDR3aa: CASSPTGSNQPQHF; j_gene: TRBJ1-5; abundance: NA; d_gene: NA; v_gene: TRBV7-2